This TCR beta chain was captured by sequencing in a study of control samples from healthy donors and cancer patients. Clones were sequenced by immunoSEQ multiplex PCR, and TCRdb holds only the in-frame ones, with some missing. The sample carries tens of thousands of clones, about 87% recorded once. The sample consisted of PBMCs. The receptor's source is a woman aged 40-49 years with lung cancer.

CDR3 DNA: TGTGCCAGCAGCTTACAGGGAACCTTTTACTATGGCTACACCTTC. Translation gives CASSLQGTFYYGYTF. The rearrangement joins TRBV5-4 to TRBJ1-2, with TRBD1 as a possible D gene (6 bases). V was pared by 2 bases and J by 3 bases, with 14 bases between. The CDR3 consists of 15 residues. Germline V gene lookup returns CDR1 SGHNT and CDR2 YYREEE (reference sequence).